Listed below are T cell receptor beta chains from one sample, sequenced in a study of T cells after posttransplantation cyclophosphamide. Assay used: immunoSEQ multiplex PCR; TCRdb lists only in-frame clones, some missing. Here the sample spans 23,000 or so clones, about 86% being singletons. Specimen: PBMCs, collected around 350 days after allogeneic stem cell transplant with calcineurin inhibitor and methotrexate. The source of these receptors is a female patient aged 30 to 45 who received an allogeneic stem cell transplant from an unrelated donor, was CMV-positive, and had acute and chronic GVHD. These T cells may partly come from the graft donor. Each CDR3 is given without its conserved first and last residue. Fields, in order: V gene, CDR3 length, J gene, CDR3 protein.

TRBV2	11	TRBJ1-2	ASTGQSRYGYT
TRBV9	12	TRBJ1-4	ASKGSATNEKLF
TRBV6-1	9	TRBJ1-6	ASSGQIPLH
TRBV29-1	6	TRBJ1-1	SATSAF
TRBV5-6	11	TRBJ1-1	ASSPGQISEAF
TRBV5-1	14	TRBJ1-4	ASSSRPQGTNEKLF
TRBV7-6	13	TRBJ1-2	ASSLAQDRGYGYT
TRBV7-3	11	TRBJ1-6	ASSLQGDSPLH
TRBV2	12	TRBJ2-7	ASSELAGTYEQY
TRBV5-4	14	TRBJ2-5	ASSLGTFLTEETQY
TRBV2	11	TRBJ1-1	ASNPGQHTEAF
TRBV7-2	13	TRBJ2-3	ASSYSGLHTDTQY
TRBV5-1	13	TRBJ1-2	ASSQQGASNYGYT
TRBV2	12	TRBJ1-1	ASSQQGDSTEAF
TRBV18	12	TRBJ2-7	ASSPPPGNYEQY
TRBV7-2	15	TRBJ2-3	ASSFKTSGNGADTQY
TRBV2	12	TRBJ2-3	ASSESRRGDTQY
TRBV25-1	14	TRBJ2-7	ASTPEVGTGGREQY
TRBV10-3	11	TRBJ2-5	AIGGTGEETQY
TRBV4-1	14	TRBJ1-4	ASSRNGQSTNEKLF
TRBV28	18	TRBJ2-1	ASRPLAGLASSGSYNEQF
TRBV2	15	TRBJ1-5	ASSEALRGTGGQPQH
TRBV7-9	14	TRBJ2-5	ASSLVYGTGQETQY
TRBV7-9	11	TRBJ1-1	ASRPESQGRAF
TRBV30	12	TRBJ2-1	AWSDIRPYNEQF
TRBV10-3	12	TRBJ2-7	AISVLAGESEQY
TRBV6-5	11	TRBJ2-3	ASRRKSTDTQY
TRBV29-1	11	TRBJ2-3	SVEDHDGTIQY
TRBV7-2	11	TRBJ2-7	ASSLGGNYEQY
TRBV6-1	12	TRBJ1-2	ASRQTGGPYGYT
TRBV4-3	15	TRBJ2-2	ASSQELPGVYTGELF
TRBV5-1	11	TRBJ2-7	ASSLGAAYEQY
TRBV6-6	13	TRBJ2-5	ASSHISTGAQTQY
TRBV19	15	TRBJ2-7	ASSLRTSGGYTHEQY
TRBV25-1	12	TRBJ1-4	ASNSQGGNEKLF
TRBV29-1	13	TRBJ2-2	VVERQGSGTGELF
TRBV30	15	TRBJ1-6	AWSGTSRTGGGSPLH
TRBV30	11	TRBJ2-2	AWIPQNTGELF
TRBV27	12	TRBJ1-1	ASSRDRDGYEAF
TRBV5-4	13	TRBJ1-6	ASSSDRADNSPLH